These T cell receptor beta chains were read from a single sample in a study of blood T cell repertoires in COVID-19. Method: immunoSEQ multiplex PCR; TCRdb's copy keeps in-frame clones and lacks some. The sample contains around 220,000 clones, 80% to 90% of which appear only once. The sequencing sample was made of peripheral blood. These receptors were taken from a woman aged 80 or older with acute or convalescent COVID-19. The CDR3 runs from the conserved cysteine through the conserved F or W.

>TRBV4-3
CASSQAGLRDNEQFF
>TRBV4-3
CASSQGAGQINEKLFF
>TRBV4-2
CASSPRLAGGLNEQFF
>TRBV2
CASSASAGTYNEQFF
>TRBV3-1/TRBV3-2
CASSVRSVSHNEQFF
>TRBV2
CASRVSVGGYSPLHF
>TRBV15
CATSRGDYRDRGRNEKLFF
>TRBV5-6
CASSGRGAGETQYF
>TRBV6-2/TRBV6-3
CASSRSLGEQYF
>TRBV6-1
CASSELGGLWNTEAFF
>TRBV19
CASSIAGVYNSPLHF
>TRBV24-1
CATSDALGGDTQYF
>TRBV5-3
CARSLAGTDNQPQHF
>TRBV7-2
CASSPGQGLGQPQHF
>TRBV12-3/TRBV12-4
CASRRGSQETQYF
>TRBV6-2/TRBV6-3
CASSPQGAVSNEQFF
>TRBV18
CASSPDSAPYEQYF
>TRBV9
CASSVTYPGTGELFF
>TRBV27
CASSPLKGGRGGDTQYF
>TRBV19
CASSIGIGGSGTDTQYF
>TRBV5-6
CASSPTGRNGDTQYF
>TRBV6-6
CASSRTGESQPQHF
>TRBV30
CAWSVQGGTTIYF
>TRBV11-2
CASSFAELNTEAFF
>TRBV4-3
CASSQDYRLAGASYNEQFF
>TRBV19
CASSNPGLAYEQYF
>TRBV15
CATSRAAGGNEKLFF
>TRBV18
CASSPGRLYRDSGNTIYF
>TRBV4-1
CASSPSTGVAGIYEQYF
>TRBV28
CASRILAGYNEQFF